Here is one T cell receptor beta chain with its context. The CDR3 is 15 residues long. In germline, CDR1 is LGHDT, CDR2 YNNKEL (reference sequence). V was shortened by 2 bases and J by 2 bases, with 13 bases between the two germline ends. The sample belongs to a study of identical twins. TCRdb passed the 5' RACE reads through MiXCR, listing each CDR3 protein once. This sample carries under 900,000 distinct CDR3 sequences, around a sixth of them seen once, and the ten largest clones take about an eighth. This sample was also put to use in a study of T cells expressing NK-cell markers. According to that study: Sorted CD3+CD56+NKG2C+, CD3+CD56+NKG2C- and CD3+CD56-NKG2C+ T cells provided the TCR beta repertoires. As a fraction of CD8+ T cells, dominant NKG2C+ clonotypes reached roughly 1.0-7.0% in 5 or 6 donors.

V usage is TRBV3-1 and J usage is TRBJ2-7; perhaps TRBD2 as D (5 bases). The sequence derives from a young woman in good health. Sequencing was performed on PBMCs. CDR3 nucleotide sequence: TGTGCCAGCAGCCAAAATCCCGCTAGCCCCTACGAGCAGTACTTC. Protein: CASSQNPASPYEQYF.